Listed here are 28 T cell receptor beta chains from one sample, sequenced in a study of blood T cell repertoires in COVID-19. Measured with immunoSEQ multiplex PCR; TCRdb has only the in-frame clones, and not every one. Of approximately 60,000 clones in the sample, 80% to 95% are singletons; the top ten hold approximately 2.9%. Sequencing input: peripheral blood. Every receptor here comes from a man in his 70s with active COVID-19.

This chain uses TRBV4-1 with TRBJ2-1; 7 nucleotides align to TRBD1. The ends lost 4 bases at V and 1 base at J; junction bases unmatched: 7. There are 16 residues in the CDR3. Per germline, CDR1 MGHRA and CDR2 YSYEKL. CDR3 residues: CASSLTDRKSYNEQFF. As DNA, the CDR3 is TGCGCCAGCAGCCTAACGGACAGGAAATCCTACAATGAGCAGTTCTTC.

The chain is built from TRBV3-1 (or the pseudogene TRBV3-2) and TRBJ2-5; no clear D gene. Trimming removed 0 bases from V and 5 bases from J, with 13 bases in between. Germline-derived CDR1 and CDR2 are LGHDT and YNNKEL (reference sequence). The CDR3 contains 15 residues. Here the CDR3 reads CASSQDTPNGETQYF. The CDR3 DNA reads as TGTGCCAGCAGCCAAGACACCCCAAACGGGGAGACCCAGTACTTC.

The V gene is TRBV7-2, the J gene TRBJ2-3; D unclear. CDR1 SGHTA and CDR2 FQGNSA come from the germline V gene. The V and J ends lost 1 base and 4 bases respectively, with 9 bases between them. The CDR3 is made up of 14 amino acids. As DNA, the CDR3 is TGTGCCAGCAGCTTAGATCTATTTTCAGATACGCAGTATTTT. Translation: CASSLDLFSDTQYF.

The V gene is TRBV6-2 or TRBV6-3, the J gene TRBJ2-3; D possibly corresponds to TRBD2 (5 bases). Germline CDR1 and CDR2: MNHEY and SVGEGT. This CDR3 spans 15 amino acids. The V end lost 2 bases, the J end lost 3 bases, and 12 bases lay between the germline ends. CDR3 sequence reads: CASSYPPSGTDTQYF. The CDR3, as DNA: TGTGCCAGCAGTTACCCCCCTTCGGGAACAGATACGCAGTATTTT.

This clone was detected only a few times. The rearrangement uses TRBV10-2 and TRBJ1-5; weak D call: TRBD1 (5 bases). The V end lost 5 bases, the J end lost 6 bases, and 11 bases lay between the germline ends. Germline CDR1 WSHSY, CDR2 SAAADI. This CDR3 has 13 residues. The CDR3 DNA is TGCGCCAGCAGTCAAGGGGAGGCTCAGCCCCAGCATTTT. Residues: CASSQGEAQPQHF.

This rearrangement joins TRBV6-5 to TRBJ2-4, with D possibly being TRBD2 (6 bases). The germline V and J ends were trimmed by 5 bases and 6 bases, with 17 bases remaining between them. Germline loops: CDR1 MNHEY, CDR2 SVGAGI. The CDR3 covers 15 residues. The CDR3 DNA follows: TGTGCCAGCAGTCTGCTGGAGGGATCGGGAAACATTCAGTACTTC. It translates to CASSLLEGSGNIQYF.

CDR3 coding DNA: TGTGCCAGCAGTTGGACAGGGGGCAATCAGCCCCAGCATTTT. It encodes CASSWTGGNQPQHF. The chain employs TRBV6-6 and TRBJ1-5; 9 bases are a match to TRBD1. Germline CDR1 reads MNHNY; CDR2 reads SVGAGI (reference sequence). Trimming took 4 bases from V and 2 from J; bases not matched to a gene: 0. The CDR3 totals 14 residues.

The CDR3 region is CASSLLTAGTEAFF. DNA of the CDR3: TGTGCCAGCAGCCTTCTTACAGCGGGGACTGAAGCTTTCTTT. The chain combines TRBV3-1 (or the pseudogene TRBV3-2) with TRBJ1-1; D unclear. The CDR3 contains 14 residues. Germline values: CDR1 LGHDT, CDR2 YNNKEL (reference sequence). V was clipped by 4 bases and J by 5 bases, with 14 bases between them.

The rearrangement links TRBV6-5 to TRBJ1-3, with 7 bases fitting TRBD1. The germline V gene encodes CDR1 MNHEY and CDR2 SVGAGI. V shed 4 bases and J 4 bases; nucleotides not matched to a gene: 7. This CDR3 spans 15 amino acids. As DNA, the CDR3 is TGTGCCAGCAGTTCCACGTGGACAGGAGGAAACACCATATATTTT. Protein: CASSSTWTGGNTIYF.

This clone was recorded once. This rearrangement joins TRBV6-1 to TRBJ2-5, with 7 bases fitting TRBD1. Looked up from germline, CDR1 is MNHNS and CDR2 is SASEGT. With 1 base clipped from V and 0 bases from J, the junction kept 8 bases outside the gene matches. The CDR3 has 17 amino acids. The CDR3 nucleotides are TGTGCCAGCAGTGAAGTAGTGACAGGGCGATACCAAGAGACCCAGTACTTC. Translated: CASSEVVTGRYQETQYF.

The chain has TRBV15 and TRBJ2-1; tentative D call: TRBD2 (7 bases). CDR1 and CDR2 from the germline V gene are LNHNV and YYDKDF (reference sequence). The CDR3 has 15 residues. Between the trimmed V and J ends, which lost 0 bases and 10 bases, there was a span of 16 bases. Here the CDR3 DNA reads TGTGCCACCAGCAGAGATCACGGGGGGCTCACCGAGCAGTTCTTC. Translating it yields CATSRDHGGLTEQFF.

CDR3 region: CASSSQGAKGYTF. The CDR3 nucleotides are TGTGCCAGCAGCTCACAGGGGGCAAAAGGCTACACCTTC. This chain joins TRBV11-2 and TRBJ1-2; 9 positions agree with TRBD1. V was clipped by 4 bases and J by 8 bases; unmatched bases: 5. The germline V gene has CDR1 SGHAT and CDR2 FQNNGV. The CDR3 has 13 amino acids.

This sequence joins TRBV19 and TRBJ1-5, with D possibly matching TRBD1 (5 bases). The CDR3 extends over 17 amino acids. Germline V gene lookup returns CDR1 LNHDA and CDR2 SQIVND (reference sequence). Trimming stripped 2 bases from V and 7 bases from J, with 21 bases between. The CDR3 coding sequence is TGTGCCAGTAGTATAACCGACGGGGGGGAGTTTGTCCAGCCCCAGCATTTT. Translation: CASSITDGGEFVQPQHF.

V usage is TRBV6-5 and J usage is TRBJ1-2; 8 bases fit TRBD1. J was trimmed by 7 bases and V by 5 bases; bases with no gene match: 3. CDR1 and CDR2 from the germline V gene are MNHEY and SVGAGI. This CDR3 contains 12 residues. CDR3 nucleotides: TGTGCCAGCAGTCGGACAGGGACTGGCTACACCTTC. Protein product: CASSRTGTGYTF.

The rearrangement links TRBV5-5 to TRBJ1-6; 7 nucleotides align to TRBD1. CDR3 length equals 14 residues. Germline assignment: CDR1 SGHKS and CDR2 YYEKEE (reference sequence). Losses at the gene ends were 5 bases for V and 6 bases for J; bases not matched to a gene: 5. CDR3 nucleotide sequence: TGTGCCAGCAGACCCGGGACAGCTAATTCACCCCTCCACTTT. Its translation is CASRPGTANSPLHF.

The DNA for the CDR3 is TGTGCCACCAGCAGAGATCCGGACGGAGGCAATGAGCAGTTCTTC. Translated, it gives CATSRDPDGGNEQFF. The chain carries TRBV15 and TRBJ2-1; TRBD2 is a possible D gene (5 bases). The germline CDR1 and CDR2 sequences are LNHNV and YYDKDF (reference sequence). The CDR3 loop spans 15 amino acids. With 0 bases removed from V and 6 bases from J, the gap between germline ends came to 12 bases.

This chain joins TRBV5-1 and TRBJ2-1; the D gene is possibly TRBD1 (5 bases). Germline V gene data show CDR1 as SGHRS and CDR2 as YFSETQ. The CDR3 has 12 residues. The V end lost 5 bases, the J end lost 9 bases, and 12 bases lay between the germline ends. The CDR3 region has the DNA TGCGCCAGCAGTTCCTCGGACATTGAGCAGTTCTTC. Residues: CASSSSDIEQFF.

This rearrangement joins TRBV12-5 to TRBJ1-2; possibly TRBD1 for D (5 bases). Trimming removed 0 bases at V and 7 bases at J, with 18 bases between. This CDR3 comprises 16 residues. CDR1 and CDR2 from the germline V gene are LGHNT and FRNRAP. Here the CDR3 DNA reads TGTGCTAGTGGTTTGGTACCGAGAGGGGAGGTCAGTGGCTACACCTTC. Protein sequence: CASGLVPRGEVSGYTF.

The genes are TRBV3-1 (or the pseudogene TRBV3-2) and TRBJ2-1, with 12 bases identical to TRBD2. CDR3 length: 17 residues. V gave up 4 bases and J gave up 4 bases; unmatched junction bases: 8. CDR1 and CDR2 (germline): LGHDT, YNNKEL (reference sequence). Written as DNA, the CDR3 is TGTGCCAGCAGCCCTACGTCTAGCGGGGGGGGTTACAATGAGCAGTTCTTC. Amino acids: CASSPTSSGGGYNEQFF.

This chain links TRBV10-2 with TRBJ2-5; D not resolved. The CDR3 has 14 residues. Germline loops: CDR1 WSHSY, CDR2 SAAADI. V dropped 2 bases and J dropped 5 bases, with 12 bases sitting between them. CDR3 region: CASSELSGLETQYF. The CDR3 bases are TGCGCCAGCAGTGAGCTGTCCGGTCTGGAGACCCAGTACTTC.

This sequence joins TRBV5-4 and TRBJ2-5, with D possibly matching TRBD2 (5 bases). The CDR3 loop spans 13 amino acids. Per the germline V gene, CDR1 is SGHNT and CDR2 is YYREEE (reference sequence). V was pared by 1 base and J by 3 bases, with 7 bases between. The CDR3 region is CASSLWEKETQYF. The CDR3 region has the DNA TGTGCCAGCAGCTTGTGGGAGAAAGAGACCCAGTACTTC.

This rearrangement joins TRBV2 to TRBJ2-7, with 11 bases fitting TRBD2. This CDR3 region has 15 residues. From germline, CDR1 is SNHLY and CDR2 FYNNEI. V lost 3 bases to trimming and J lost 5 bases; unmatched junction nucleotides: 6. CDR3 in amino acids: CASSDPLAGAHEQYF. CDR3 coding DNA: TGTGCCAGCAGTGATCCACTAGCGGGGGCTCACGAGCAGTACTTC. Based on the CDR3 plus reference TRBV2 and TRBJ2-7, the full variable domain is EPEVTQTPSHQVTQMGQEVILRCVPISNHLYFYWYRQILGQKVEFLVSFYNNEISEKSEIFDDQFSVERPDGSNFTLKIRSTKLEDSAMYFCASSDPLAGAHEQYFGPGTRLTVT.

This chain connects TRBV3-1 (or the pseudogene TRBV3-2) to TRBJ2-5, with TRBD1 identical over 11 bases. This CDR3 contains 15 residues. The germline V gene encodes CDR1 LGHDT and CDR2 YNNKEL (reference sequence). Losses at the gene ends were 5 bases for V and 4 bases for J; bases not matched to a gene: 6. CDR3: CASSIRTGGAETQYF. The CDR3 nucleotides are TGTGCCAGCAGCATCCGGACAGGGGGCGCAGAGACCCAGTACTTC.

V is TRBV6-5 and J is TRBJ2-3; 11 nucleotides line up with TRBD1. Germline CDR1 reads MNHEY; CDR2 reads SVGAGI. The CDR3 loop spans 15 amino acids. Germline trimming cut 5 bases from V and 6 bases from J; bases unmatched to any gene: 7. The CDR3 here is CASSRTGGVMDTQYF. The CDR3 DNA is TGTGCCAGCAGTAGGACAGGGGGCGTGATGGATACGCAGTATTTT.

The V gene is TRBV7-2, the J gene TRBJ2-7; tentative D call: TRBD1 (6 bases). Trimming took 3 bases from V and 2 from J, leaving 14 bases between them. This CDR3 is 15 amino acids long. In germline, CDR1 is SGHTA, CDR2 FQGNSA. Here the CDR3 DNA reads TGTGCCAGCAGCTTTACTTACGGACAGACCTACGAGCAGTACTTC. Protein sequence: CASSFTYGQTYEQYF.

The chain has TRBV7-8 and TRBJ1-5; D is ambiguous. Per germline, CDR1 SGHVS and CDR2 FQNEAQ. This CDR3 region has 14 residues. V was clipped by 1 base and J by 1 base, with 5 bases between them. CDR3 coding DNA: TGTGCCAGCAGCTTAGTGGCCAGCAATCAGCCCCAGCATTTT. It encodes CASSLVASNQPQHF.

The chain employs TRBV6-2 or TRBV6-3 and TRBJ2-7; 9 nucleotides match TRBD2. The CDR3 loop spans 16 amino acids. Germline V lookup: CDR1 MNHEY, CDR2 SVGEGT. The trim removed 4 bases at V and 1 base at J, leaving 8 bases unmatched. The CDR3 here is CASSFLGSGGSYEQYV. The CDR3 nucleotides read TGTGCCAGCAGTTTCTTGGGTAGCGGGGGATCCTACGAGCAGTACGTC.

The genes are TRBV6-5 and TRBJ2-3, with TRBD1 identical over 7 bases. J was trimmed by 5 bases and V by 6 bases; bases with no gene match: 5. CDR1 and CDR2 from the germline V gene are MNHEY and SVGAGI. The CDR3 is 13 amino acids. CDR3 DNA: TGTGCCAGCAGACGACAGGGCGGAGATACGCAGTATTTT. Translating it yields CASRRQGGDTQYF.